The source of this T cell receptor beta chain is a study of blood T cell repertoires in COVID-19. As handled by the study authors: The assay estimated nucleated cells by amplifying reference gene primers. Sequenced by immunoSEQ multiplex PCR; TCRdb stores in-frame clones only, minus some. The V and J calls and the clone size are those of that table, but D and trimming were determined from the DNA. In the table there are about 160,000 clones, 80% to 90% of which are singletons. Trimming left V 5 bases short and J 1 base short, with 17 bases between. The CDR3 length is 16 residues. CDR1 and CDR2 (germline): SGHVS, FNYEAQ. Seattle-derived patients entered the study during active infection and were followed longitudinally. In its sample, this clone was seen once.

V and J are TRBV7-6 and TRBJ2-5, with TRBD2 as a possible D gene (6 bases). Sequencing was done on a sample of peripheral blood. This TCR derives from a woman in her fifties or sixties with COVID-19, enrolled during active disease. This CDR3 is CASSPSPSGGQETQYF. The CDR3 DNA sequence: TGTGCCAGCAGCCCTTCACCCTCCGGGGGCCAAGAGACCCAGTACTTC.